One and the same sample provided the 21 T cell receptor beta chains below, sequenced in a study of CD8 T cells in Susac syndrome. The RNA, about 0.5 to 1 ug, was put through reverse transcription using random hexamers. TCRdb processed the immunoSEQ multiplex PCR reads anew with MiXCR; each CDR3 protein has one entry. The sample includes roughly 180,000 distinct CDR3 sequences, 90% to 95% seen only once; the top ten take under 0.15%. The sequencing sample was made of CD4+ T cells from PBMCs. The receptors here all came from a human donor in good health.

The rearrangement uses TRBV6-5 and TRBJ1-5; 12 nucleotides line up with TRBD1. V shed 10 bases and J 7 bases; nucleotides not matched to a gene: 5. The CDR3 runs to 13 residues. The germline V gene encodes CDR1 MNHEY and CDR2 SVGAGI. The CDR3 DNA is TGTGCCATCGGGACAGGGGGCGGACAGCCCCAGCATTTT. Translating it yields CAIGTGGGQPQHF.

V usage is TRBV20-1 and J usage is TRBJ2-7, with TRBD1 matching over 10 bases. This CDR3 has 13 residues. CDR1 and CDR2 from the germline V gene are DFQATT and SNEGSKA (reference sequence). J lost 4 bases, V lost 6 bases, and 6 bases had no gene match. The CDR3, as DNA: TGCAGTGCCCCCGACAGGGGGCCTTACGAGCAGTACTTC. As protein: CSAPDRGPYEQYF.

The rearrangement uses TRBV7-2 and TRBJ2-5, with a tentative D call TRBD1 (6 bases). Germline assignment: CDR1 SGHTA and CDR2 FQGNSA. The ends were cut back, 6 bases at V and 5 bases at J, with 13 bases in the middle. This CDR3 is 13 amino acids long. The CDR3 region is CASRRDTGETQYF. The DNA for the CDR3 is TGTGCCAGCAGAAGGGACACAGGGGAGACCCAGTACTTC.

This chain joins TRBV7-9 and TRBJ1-5, with D perhaps TRBD1 (6 bases). Germline-derived CDR1 and CDR2 are SEHNR and FQNEAQ (reference sequence). This CDR3 has 17 amino acids. The V and J ends lost 1 base and 0 bases respectively, with 13 bases between them. The CDR3 DNA follows: TGTGCCAGCAGCTTAGGTCAGGGGCTCTATAGCAATCAGCCCCAGCATTTT. Residues: CASSLGQGLYSNQPQHF.

The genes are TRBV12-3 or TRBV12-4 and TRBJ1-2; TRBD1 is a possible D gene (6 bases). With 1 base removed from V and 3 bases from J, the gap between germline ends came to 9 bases. The CDR3 spans 14 residues. DNA of the CDR3: TGTGCCAGCAGTTTAGGACAGGACGACTATGGCTACACCTTC. Translating gives CASSLGQDDYGYTF.

The rearrangement uses TRBV3-1 and TRBJ2-7, with D tentatively TRBD2 (5 bases). The CDR3 consists of 14 residues. The germline V gene encodes CDR1 LGHDT and CDR2 YNNKEL (reference sequence). Trimming left V 1 base short and J 2 bases short, with 9 bases between. This CDR3 is CASSQGIGAYEQYF. DNA of the CDR3: TGTGCCAGCAGCCAAGGGATCGGGGCCTACGAGCAGTACTTC.

This chain connects TRBV5-1 to TRBJ2-5; no reliable D call. This CDR3 has 12 amino acids. V lost 4 bases and J 5 bases, leaving 9 bases between the germline ends. Germline lookup yields CDR1 SGHRS and CDR2 YFSETQ. Here the CDR3 reads CASSVGSETQYF. CDR3 sequence (DNA): TGCGCCAGCAGCGTGGGTTCCGAGACCCAGTACTTC.

The chain joins TRBV7-3 to TRBJ2-3; 10 nucleotides agree with TRBD1. The germline gives CDR1 SGHTA, CDR2 FQGTGA. The ends lost 5 bases at V and 2 bases at J; junction bases unmatched: 4. The CDR3 length is 15 residues. The CDR3 DNA is TGTGCCAGCAGCCCCGGGACAGGGGTCACAGATACGCAGTATTTT. Protein sequence: CASSPGTGVTDTQYF. The full variable domain, in which reference TRBV7-3 and TRBJ2-3 provide the parts outside the CDR3, is GAGVSQTPSNKVTEKGKYVELRCDPISGHTALYWYRQSLGQGPEFLIYFQGTGAADDSGLPNDRFFAVRPEGSVSTLKIQRTERGDSAVYLCASSPGTGVTDTQYFGPGTRLTVL.

CDR3 sequence reads: CASSKETGRQAEQYF. In DNA form, the CDR3 reads TGTGCCAGCAGCAAGGAGACGGGGCGGCAGGCCGAGCAGTACTTC. This sequence joins TRBV21-1 and TRBJ2-7; the table's D call TRBD1 went unverified against the DNA. TRBV21-1 is marked as a pseudogene. The length of the CDR3 is 15 residues.

J is TRBJ1-4 and V is TRBV9, with D perhaps matching TRBD1 (5 bases). Germline V gene sequence: CDR1 SGDLS, CDR2 YYNGEE. CDR3 length: 15 amino acids. V was pared by 4 bases and J by 3 bases, with 13 bases between. The CDR3 loop is CASSPQGLANEKLFF. The CDR3 nucleotides are TGTGCCAGCAGCCCGCAGGGCCTGGCTAATGAAAAACTGTTTTTT.

The V call is TRBV20-1, the J call TRBJ2-5, with D unclear. The CDR3 sequence is 12 residues long. Germline V lookup: CDR1 DFQATT, CDR2 SNEGSKA (reference sequence). Deletions cut 5 bases from V and 4 bases from J, with 11 bases between. The CDR3 region is CSAGVGGETQYF. As DNA, the CDR3 is TGCAGTGCTGGAGTGGGCGGAGAGACCCAGTACTTC.

The rearrangement joins TRBV3-1 to TRBJ1-2, with a tentative D call TRBD1 (5 bases). V lost 0 bases and J 8 bases, leaving 13 bases between the germline ends. CDR3 length: 14 amino acids. Germline values: CDR1 LGHDT, CDR2 YNNKEL (reference sequence). The DNA for the CDR3 is TGTGCCAGCAGCCAAGATACGGCAGGGAAAGGCTACACCTTC. Protein product: CASSQDTAGKGYTF.

This chain uses TRBV7-2 with TRBJ1-5, with D perhaps matching TRBD1 (6 bases). V gave up 6 bases and J gave up 0 bases, with 9 bases separating them. CDR1 is SGHTA and CDR2 is FQGNSA in the germline V gene. The CDR3 runs 14 residues. In DNA form, the CDR3 reads TGTGCCAGCAGTCCCAGGGGTAGCAATCAGCCCCAGCATTTT. As protein: CASSPRGSNQPQHF.

The gene calls are TRBV18 and TRBJ1-1; D may be TRBD1 (6 bases). Germline CDR1 and CDR2: KGHSH and LQKENI. The V gene lost 3 bases and the J gene lost 1 base, with 18 bases spanning the gap. This CDR3 is 17 amino acids long. CDR3 sequence: CASSPLLRGLGNTEAFF. CDR3 nucleotide sequence: TGTGCCAGCTCACCCTTACTCAGGGGATTGGGGAACACTGAAGCTTTCTTT.

This clonotype was observed a single time. The chain uses TRBV3-1 and TRBJ2-7; 7 positions agree with TRBD1. The CDR3 consists of 16 residues. The ends lost 3 bases at V and 3 bases at J; junction bases unmatched: 11. Germline assignment: CDR1 LGHDT and CDR2 YNNKEL (reference sequence). CDR3 residues: CASSHVIGTGVYEQYF. CDR3 bases: TGTGCCAGCAGCCACGTCATAGGAACAGGGGTCTACGAGCAGTACTTC.

V gene TRBV4-2 combines with J gene TRBJ1-2; a weak D match, TRBD1 (5 bases). Germline CDR1 LGHNA, CDR2 YNFKEQ. V was shortened by 0 bases and J by 4 bases, with 9 bases between the two germline ends. There are 14 residues in the CDR3. The CDR3 loop reads CASSQDPGSYGYTF. The CDR3 DNA reads as TGTGCCAGCAGCCAAGATCCAGGGAGCTATGGCTACACCTTC.

CDR3 protein: CSARILQVPNYGYTF. CDR3 coding DNA: TGCAGTGCGAGAATACTACAGGTCCCTAACTATGGCTACACCTTC. This chain uses TRBV20-1 with TRBJ1-2; possible D gene TRBD1, 5 bases. This CDR3 region has 15 residues. Trimming removed 6 bases at V and 0 bases at J, with 17 bases between. Germline CDR1 and CDR2: DFQATT and SNEGSKA (reference sequence).

The rearrangement joins TRBV6-2 or TRBV6-3 to TRBJ1-1; D not certain. This CDR3 region has 14 residues. V was cut by 2 bases and J by 1 base, with 8 bases left in between. The germline gives CDR1 MNHEY, CDR2 SVGEGT. The CDR3 sequence: CASSYIQKNTEAFF. The DNA of the CDR3 is TGTGCCAGCAGTTACATCCAGAAGAACACTGAAGCTTTCTTT.

This clonotype was observed a single time. DNA of the CDR3: TGTGCCACCAGCTTCGGAGCGGAATACGAGCAGTACTTC. Protein: CATSFGAEYEQYF. V gene TRBV15 combines with J gene TRBJ2-7, with D tentatively TRBD2 (5 bases). CDR1 and CDR2 (germline): LNHNV, YYDKDF (reference sequence). CDR3 length equals 13 residues. Trimming cost V 5 bases and J 4 bases, with 12 bases left between them.

The rearrangement links TRBV30 to TRBJ2-7; 7 bases match TRBD1. The germline CDR1 and CDR2 sequences are GTSNPN and SVGIG (reference sequence). V was pared by 6 bases and J by 8 bases, with 13 bases of the junction left unmatched. This CDR3 comprises 13 residues. CDR3: CACQTGAVSKQYF. The DNA of the CDR3 is TGTGCCTGCCAAACAGGGGCAGTGTCCAAGCAGTACTTC. The whole variable domain, filled in from reference TRBV30 and TRBJ2-7, reads SQTIHQWPATLVQPVGSPLSLECTVEGTSNPNLYWYRQAAGRGLQLLFYSVGIGQISSEVPQNLSASRPQDRQFILSSKKLLLSDSGFYLCACQTGAVSKQYFGPGTRLTVT.

The rearrangement joins TRBV20-1 to TRBJ1-1; no clear D gene. The CDR3 is 14 amino acids. V was pared by 0 bases and J by 8 bases, with 16 bases between. The germline V gene has CDR1 DFQATT and CDR2 SNEGSKA (reference sequence). The CDR3 sequence: CSARETRGNGEAFF. The CDR3 DNA reads as TGCAGTGCTAGAGAAACCCGAGGGAATGGGGAAGCTTTCTTT.